This T cell receptor (beta chain) was captured by sequencing in a study of T cell changes during pregnancy in multiple sclerosis. Clones were sequenced by immunoSEQ multiplex PCR, and TCRdb holds only the in-frame ones, with some missing. The profile shows approximately 57,000 clones, about 90% of them singletons. This CDR3 contains 15 residues. In germline, CDR1 is SGHRS, CDR2 YFSETQ. The J segment lost 3 bases and the V segment lost 2 bases, leaving 6 bases of the junction unmatched. The clonotype comes from a female donor with multiple sclerosis, enrolled in a pregnancy study. The sequenced sample was CD4+ T cells from peripheral blood mononuclear cells, obtained in the second trimester of pregnancy. The V and J genes are TRBV5-1 and TRBJ1-1, with TRBD1 identical over 8 bases. CDR3: CASSLQTGVDTEAFF. DNA for the CDR3: TGCGCCAGCAGCTTACAGACAGGGGTAGACACTGAAGCTTTCTTT.